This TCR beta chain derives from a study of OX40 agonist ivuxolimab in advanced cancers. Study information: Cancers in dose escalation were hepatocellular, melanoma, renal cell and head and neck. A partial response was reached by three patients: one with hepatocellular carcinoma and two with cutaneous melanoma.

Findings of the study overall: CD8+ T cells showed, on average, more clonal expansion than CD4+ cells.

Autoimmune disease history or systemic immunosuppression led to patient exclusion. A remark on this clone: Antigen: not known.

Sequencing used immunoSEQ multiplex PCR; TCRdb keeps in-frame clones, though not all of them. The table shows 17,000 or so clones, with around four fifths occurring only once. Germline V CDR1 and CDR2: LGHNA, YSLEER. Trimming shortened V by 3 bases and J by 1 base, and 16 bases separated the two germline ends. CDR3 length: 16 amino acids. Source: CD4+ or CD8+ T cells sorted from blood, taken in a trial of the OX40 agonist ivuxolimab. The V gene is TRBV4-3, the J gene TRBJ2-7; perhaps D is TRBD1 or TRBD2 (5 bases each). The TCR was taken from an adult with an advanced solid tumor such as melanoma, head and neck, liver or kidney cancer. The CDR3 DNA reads TGCGCCAGCAGCCATATGTCGGGACCCCGGTCCTACGAGCAGTACTTC. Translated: CASSHMSGPRSYEQYF.